The subject of this entry is one T cell receptor beta chain. The sample is drawn from a study of control samples from healthy donors and cancer patients. V was shortened by 1 base and J by 5 bases, with 15 bases between the two germline ends. CDR3 length: 16 residues. Germline lookup yields CDR1 SGDLS and CDR2 YYNGEE. Profiled with immunoSEQ multiplex PCR; TCRdb holds only in-frame clones, not every one. Of about 140,000 clones in the sample, about 91% were seen once. The chain has TRBV9 and TRBJ2-2; TRBD2 might be the D (6 bases). The sequence came from a man aged 18 to 30 in good health. Input material: blood. CDR3 loop: CASSVTGGVSTGELFF. CDR3 nucleotide sequence: TGTGCCAGCAGCGTAACAGGCGGGGTGTCTACCGGGGAGCTGTTTTTT.